This T cell receptor (beta chain) was documented in a study of blood T cell repertoires in COVID-19 (dated by TCRdb to 2020 to 2021). Concerning the study at large: The collaborator samples originated in the United States, Italy and Spain and spanned the acute and convalescent phases of COVID-19. Samples came from the ongoing ImmuneRACE study (first 160 participants) plus 1,254 subjects from 6 global collaborators. The repertoires were made available in a free public database intended to serve as a resource for research on the immune response to SARS-CoV-2. Where available, HLA class I and class II types were taken from metadata supplied by the sample provider and were not determined by assay-based typing. The sample metadata nearly always contained a de-identified subject ID, COVID-19 status, age in years and sex. The dataset comprised deeply sampled blood TCRbeta repertoires from subjects exposed to, actively infected with, or recovered from COVID-19. The prospective study material was composed of cDNA or gDNA derived from T cells, B-cell-depleted T cells, or PBMCs.

Details on this clone: Its target antigen remains unknown. No much larger clone exists at a distance of one base, and base qualities are not known.

What the research found in general, with its limitations: The quantity of clinical and demographic metadata differed by source and by participant and was supplied without curation.

The immunoSEQ Assay, a bias-controlled multiplex PCR, was used to amplify TCRbeta CDR3 regions from genomic DNA. In the original analysis: Nucleated cell counts per sample were estimated from amplification of reference gene primers within the assay. Sequence reads were collapsed and filtered to measure the absolute abundance of every unique TCRbeta CDR3 rearrangement. Productive Simpson clonality was computed per sample as the square root of Simpson's diversity index over productive rearrangements. TCRdb took this table from immuneACCESS and kept in-frame rearrangements with V and J called. Such tables lack part of the clones; where checked against another copy, unresolved V genes explain under half of the gap, and the rest is unexplained. That table gives V, J and clone size, and the DNA gave D and trimming. The table for this sample lists hundreds of thousands of clones; 80% to 95% of them were counted only once. The ten top clones hold around 0.84% of the sample.

The germline V gene (reference sequence) gives CDR1 as LNHDA and CDR2 as SQIVND. Unmatched junction bases come to 6, with V trimmed by 9 bases and J by 2 bases. Spanning cysteine to phenylalanine, the CDR3 consists of 14 amino acids. Kept here is only the CDR3 DNA, which spans 42 bases and is read in frame from base 1. One collaborating source in Seattle enrolled patients while the patients were actively infected and followed the patients over time throughout the course of disease. Each collaborating institution followed its own protocols to collect whole blood in K2EDTA tubes. Collaborator samples were shipped for TCRbeta analysis as frozen whole blood, isolated PBMCs, or DNA extracted from either sample type.

Sequences were obtained from peripheral blood. In this chain, TRBV19 is recombined with TRBJ1-5; TRBD1 agrees with 8 junctional bases. This receptor was taken from a man aged 55 to 69 with COVID-19, enrolled during active disease. The CDR3 in this case is CARPSGQGNQPQHF. The DNA sequence is TGTGCCAGACCCTCGGGACAGGGCAATCAGCCCCAGCATTTT.